This T cell receptor beta chain appears in the sequencing data of a study of cytomegalovirus exposure and HLA in healthy donors. Findings and caveats of the study: What TCR beta sequences reportedly achieved was accurate prediction of HLA-A and HLA-B alleles in most subjects. In a later analysis, productive TCRs from donors in an Asian-associated ancestry cluster reportedly carried fewer N-insertions than the cohort mean.

Concerning this clone itself: Its antigen is as yet unknown.

The CDR3 length is 15 residues. Trimming pared 0 bases from V and 10 bases from J, leaving 16 bases between. Germline values: CDR1 MGHRA, CDR2 YSYEKL. PCR primers comprised 60 Vbeta and 13 Jbeta primers. Original processing methods: Counted up in a later analysis, unique TCR beta chains came to about 80 million, with about 9.9 million shared. The data were produced by immunoSEQ multiplex PCR, yet TCRdb's version contains in-frame clones alone and is incomplete. Clone size and the V and J calls come from that table; the DNA yielded D and trimming. The table has some 150,000 clones, roughly 75% seen once.

J is TRBJ2-1 and V is TRBV4-1, with D unresolved. The source of this sequence is a man aged 35-49 years in good health and CMV-seronegative. Sequenced sample: PBMCs. The CDR3 sequence is CASSQDGRSSEEQFF. The CDR3 DNA reads as TGCGCCAGCAGCCAAGACGGAAGATCCAGCGAGGAGCAGTTCTTC.